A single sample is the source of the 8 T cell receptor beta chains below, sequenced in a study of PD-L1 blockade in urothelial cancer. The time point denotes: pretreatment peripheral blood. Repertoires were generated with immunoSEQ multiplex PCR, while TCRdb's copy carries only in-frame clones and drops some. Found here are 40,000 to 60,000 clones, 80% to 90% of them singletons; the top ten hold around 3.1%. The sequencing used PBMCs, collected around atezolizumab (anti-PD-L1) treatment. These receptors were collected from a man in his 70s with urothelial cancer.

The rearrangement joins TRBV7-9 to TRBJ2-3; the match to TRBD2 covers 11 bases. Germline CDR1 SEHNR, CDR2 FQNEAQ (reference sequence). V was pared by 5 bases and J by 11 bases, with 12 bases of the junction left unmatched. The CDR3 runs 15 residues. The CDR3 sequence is CASSGEGLAAPVQYF. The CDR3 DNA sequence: TGTGCCAGCAGCGGAGAGGGACTAGCGGCCCCAGTGCAGTATTTT.

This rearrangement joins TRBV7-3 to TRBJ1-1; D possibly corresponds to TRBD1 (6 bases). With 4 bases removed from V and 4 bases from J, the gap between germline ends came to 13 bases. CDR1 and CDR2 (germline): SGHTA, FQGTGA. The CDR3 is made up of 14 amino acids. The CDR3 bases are TGTGCCAGCAGCTCTCAGGGGTCTGGCACTGAAGCTTTCTTT. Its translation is CASSSQGSGTEAFF.

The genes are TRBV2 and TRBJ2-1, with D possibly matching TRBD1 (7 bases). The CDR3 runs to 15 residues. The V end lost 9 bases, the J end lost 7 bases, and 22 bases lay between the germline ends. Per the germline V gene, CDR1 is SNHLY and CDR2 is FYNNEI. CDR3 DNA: TGTGCCAGTGACCCTCAGGGGGACTTCGGGAATGAGCAGTTCTTC. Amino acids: CASDPQGDFGNEQFF. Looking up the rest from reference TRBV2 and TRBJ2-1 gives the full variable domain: EPEVTQTPSHQVTQMGQEVILRCVPISNHLYFYWYRQILGQKVEFLVSFYNNEISEKSEIFDDQFSVERPDGSNFTLKIRSTKLEDSAMYFCASDPQGDFGNEQFFGPGTRLTVL.

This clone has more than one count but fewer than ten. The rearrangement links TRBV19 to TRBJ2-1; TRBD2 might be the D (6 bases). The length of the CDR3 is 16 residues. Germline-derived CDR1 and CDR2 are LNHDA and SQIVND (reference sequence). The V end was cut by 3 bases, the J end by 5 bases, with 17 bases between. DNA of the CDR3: TGTGCCAGTAGTATGGGCGGTCGGGGGATCCACAATGAGCAGTTCTTC. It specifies CASSMGGRGIHNEQFF.

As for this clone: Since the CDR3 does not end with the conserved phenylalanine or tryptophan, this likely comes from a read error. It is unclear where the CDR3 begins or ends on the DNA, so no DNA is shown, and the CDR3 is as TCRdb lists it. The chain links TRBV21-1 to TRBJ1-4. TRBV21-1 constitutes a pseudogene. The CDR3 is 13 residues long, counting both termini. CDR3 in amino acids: CASRLEGKESSLL.

The CDR3 is CASSPTGTTGELFF. The CDR3 DNA reads TGTGCCAGCAGCCCCACAGGGACGACCGGGGAGCTGTTTTTT. The V gene is TRBV7-7, the J gene TRBJ2-2; possible D gene TRBD1, 6 bases. Trimming left V 5 bases short and J 5 bases short, with 12 bases between. Germline V gene lookup returns CDR1 SSHAT and CDR2 FNYEAQ (reference sequence). CDR3 length: 14 amino acids.

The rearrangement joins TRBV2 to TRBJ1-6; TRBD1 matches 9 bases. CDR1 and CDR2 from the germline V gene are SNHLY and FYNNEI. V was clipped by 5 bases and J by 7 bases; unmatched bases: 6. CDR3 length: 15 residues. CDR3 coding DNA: TGTGCCAGCAGTAACACCGGGACAGGGAATTCACCCCTCCACTTT. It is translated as CASSNTGTGNSPLHF.

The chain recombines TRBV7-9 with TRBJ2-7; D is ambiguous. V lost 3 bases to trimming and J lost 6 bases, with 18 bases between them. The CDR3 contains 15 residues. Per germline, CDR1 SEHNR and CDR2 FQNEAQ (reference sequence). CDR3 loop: CASSFPVSYSGEQYF. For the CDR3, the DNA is TGTGCCAGCAGCTTTCCCGTTTCATACTCCGGCGAGCAGTACTTC.